A single sample is the source of the 25 T cell receptor beta chains below, sequenced in a study of cytomegalovirus exposure and HLA in healthy donors. Use of 60 Vbeta and 13 Jbeta primers characterized the PCR. Assay used: immunoSEQ multiplex PCR; TCRdb lists only in-frame clones, some missing. The table has about 100,000 clones, around 72% seen once; the top ten hold roughly 15%. Source material: PBMCs. The source is a male donor in good health and CMV-seropositive.

The chain uses TRBV19 and TRBJ2-5; D remains ambiguous. V was shortened by 5 bases and J by 5 bases, with 15 bases between the two germline ends. This CDR3 is 14 amino acids long. Per germline, CDR1 LNHDA and CDR2 SQIVND (reference sequence). The CDR3 spells CASSARSGSETQYF. As DNA, the CDR3 is TGTGCCAGTAGTGCTAGGTCCGGTAGTGAGACCCAGTACTTC.

Only a few counts were recorded for this clone. The chain couples TRBV5-4 to TRBJ1-3, with a tentative D call TRBD1 (6 bases). The length of the CDR3 is 14 residues. CDR1 is SGHNT and CDR2 is YYREEE in the germline V gene (reference sequence). Trimming left V 4 bases short and J 4 bases short, with 12 bases between. The CDR3 nucleotides read TGTGCCAGCAGCAAACAGGGTGGCGGAAACACCATATATTTT. It codes for CASSKQGGGNTIYF.

The chain carries TRBV9 and TRBJ2-7, with D maybe TRBD2 (6 bases). The CDR3 sequence is 17 residues long. CDR1 and CDR2 (germline): SGDLS, YYNGEE. The V and J ends lost 0 bases and 2 bases respectively, with 18 bases between them. This CDR3 is CASSVGGGTFPTYEQYF. CDR3 sequence (DNA): TGTGCCAGCAGCGTAGGCGGAGGGACTTTTCCGACCTACGAGCAGTACTTC.

The J gene is TRBJ2-1, the V gene TRBV7-2; 8 positions agree with TRBD1. The CDR3 sequence is 15 residues long. Germline assignment: CDR1 SGHTA and CDR2 FQGNSA. V lost 4 bases, J lost 2 bases, and 4 bases stayed unmatched. The DNA for the CDR3 is TGTGCCAGCAGCTCGGGACAGGTCCCCTACAATGAGCAGTTCTTC. The encoded protein is CASSSGQVPYNEQFF.

CDR3 sequence reads: CASSLGGGTGYTGELFF. As DNA, the CDR3 is TGTGCCAGCAGCCTTGGGGGTGGGACAGGGTACACCGGGGAGCTGTTTTTT. The genes are TRBV9 and TRBJ2-2; 9 bases match TRBD1. The CDR3 covers 17 residues. Germline values: CDR1 SGDLS, CDR2 YYNGEE. V trimming: 4 bases; J trimming: 3 bases; junction bases outside the gene matches: 10.

This clone was found once. The chain uses TRBV30 and TRBJ1-3, with 12 bases fitting TRBD1. The germline V gene has CDR1 GTSNPN and CDR2 SVGIG (reference sequence). This CDR3 contains 14 residues. With 8 bases clipped from V and 2 bases from J, the junction kept 4 bases outside the gene matches. The CDR3 here is CASGTGGTGNTIYF. CDR3 DNA sequence: TGTGCCAGCGGGACAGGGGGCACTGGAAACACCATATATTTT.

Note on this clone: One end of the junction varies from germline; a read error may be responsible. The genes are TRBV7-2 and TRBJ1-4; the D is unclear. This CDR3 has 15 amino acids. Germline assignment: CDR1 SGHTA and CDR2 FQGNSA. DNA of the CDR3: TGTGCCAGCAGCTTAGCAGTAGAAACTTATGAAAAACTGTTTTTT. The encoded protein is CASSLAVETYEKLFF. Full variable domain (missing parts from reference TRBV7-2 and TRBJ1-4): GAGVSQSPSNKVTEKGKDVELRCDPISGHTALYWYRQSLGQGLEFLIYFQGNSAPDKSGLPSDRFSAERTGGSVSTLTIQRTQQEDSAVYLCASSLAVETYEKLFFGSGTQLSVL.

This clone was picked up a small number of times. This sequence joins TRBV5-1 and TRBJ1-4; 7 positions agree with TRBD1. CDR3 length equals 15 residues. Germline V CDR1 and CDR2: SGHRS, YFSETQ. V dropped 4 bases and J dropped 4; count of bases not matched to a gene: 7. The CDR3 DNA reads as TGCGCCAGCAGCGAGGCGACAGGGATTAATGAAAAACTGTTTTTT. This sequence encodes CASSEATGINEKLFF.

V is TRBV2 and J is TRBJ1-6, with D possibly TRBD1 on 6 matching bases. Germline V gene sequence: CDR1 SNHLY, CDR2 FYNNEI. The CDR3 contains 15 residues. V lost 4 bases to trimming and J lost 10 bases, with 17 bases between them. In DNA form, the CDR3 reads TGTGCCAGCAGTGCCGGGACAACTAACCGATCACCCCTCCACTTT. This translates into CASSAGTTNRSPLHF.

V gene TRBV11-2 combines with J gene TRBJ1-5; D is perhaps TRBD1 (6 bases). This CDR3 spans 15 amino acids. V was trimmed by 0 bases and J by 2 bases, leaving 8 bases between them. CDR1 and CDR2 (germline): SGHAT, FQNNGV. The CDR3 loop reads CASSLDRGGNQPQHF. The CDR3 nucleotides are TGTGCCAGCAGCTTAGACAGGGGCGGCAATCAGCCCCAGCATTTT.

In its sample, this clone was seen a few times. The chain employs TRBV4-3 and TRBJ2-7; TRBD1 is a possible D gene (6 bases). CDR1 is LGHNA, CDR2 YSLEER, per germline. The CDR3 length is 15 residues. The V end was cut by 0 bases, the J end by 1 base, with 10 bases between. CDR3 sequence: CASSQDHTGSYEQYF. The CDR3 DNA reads TGCGCCAGCAGCCAAGATCATACAGGGTCCTACGAGCAGTACTTC.

In the case of this clone: Compared with germline, one end of the junction differs, possibly owing to a read error. The chain combines TRBV7-9 with TRBJ1-6; possibly TRBD1 for D (6 bases). This CDR3 comprises 16 residues. Germline values: CDR1 SEHNR, CDR2 FQNEAQ (reference sequence). CDR3 in DNA: TGTTCCAGCAGCGCCGACAGGTTCTCCTATAATTCACCCCTCCACTTT. Translating it yields CSSSADRFSYNSPLHF.

CDR3 protein: CASNLAGGTDTQYF. The CDR3 nucleotides read TGTGCCAGCAACCTAGCGGGGGGCACAGATACGCAGTATTTT. The chain is built from TRBV2 and TRBJ2-3; 10 bases line up with TRBD2. The germline V gene has CDR1 SNHLY and CDR2 FYNNEI. The CDR3 runs to 14 residues. V lost 7 bases and J lost 1; bases outside the gene matches: 2.

This clone is a singleton in its sample. J is TRBJ1-2 and V is TRBV6-5; no firm D call. The germline CDR1 and CDR2 sequences are MNHEY and SVGAGI. Trimming shortened V by 7 bases and J by 0 bases, and 15 bases separated the two germline ends. This CDR3 region has 15 residues. The CDR3: CASTPGGRTNYGYTF. The CDR3 coding sequence is TGTGCCAGCACCCCCGGCGGTAGAACTAACTATGGCTACACCTTC.

The sample holds a few counts of this clone. This chain connects TRBV1 to TRBJ2-1; TRBD2, the table's D call, was not compared with the DNA. TRBV1 is a documented pseudogene. The CDR3 is 16 amino acids. CDR3 DNA sequence: TGCACCAGCAGCCGGATGGGGACTAGCGGATACAATGAGCAGTTCTTC. Translating gives CTSSRMGTSGYNEQFF.

This clone came up once. Relative to the germline gene, one junction end is altered; a read error may explain this. The genes are TRBV6-1 and TRBJ2-7; 7 bases line up with TRBD1. TRBJ2-5 matches the DNA end more closely, so the J call is doubtful. From germline, CDR1 is MNHNS and CDR2 SASEGT. The CDR3 is 13 residues long. The chain's CDR3 is CASRRQGQGTQYF. In nucleotides, the CDR3 is TGTGCCAGCAGGCGACAGGGCCAAGGGACCCAGTACTTC.

The chain carries TRBV28 and TRBJ2-1; possibly TRBD2 for D (6 bases). The V end was cut by 10 bases, the J end by 0 bases, with 10 bases between. Germline CDR1 reads MDHEN; CDR2 reads SYDVKM. There are 13 residues in the CDR3. DNA for the CDR3: TGTGCCACCCGGGGGAGCTCCTACAATGAGCAGTTCTTC. Translated: CATRGSSYNEQFF.

Here the CDR3 DNA reads TGTGCCACCAGGACTAGCGGGATCGAGACCCAGTACTTC. Translated, it gives CATRTSGIETQYF. J is TRBJ2-5 and V is TRBV19, with TRBD2 matching over 12 bases. Germline values: CDR1 LNHDA, CDR2 SQIVND (reference sequence). V was pared by 10 bases and J by 5 bases, with 5 bases of the junction left unmatched. The length of the CDR3 is 13 residues.

The chain is built from TRBV4-1 and TRBJ1-3; a possible D gene is TRBD1 (5 bases). Germline V lookup: CDR1 MGHRA, CDR2 YSYEKL. This CDR3 is built from 14 residues. The V and J ends lost 0 bases and 8 bases respectively, with 11 bases between them. CDR3 protein: CASSQDSRGYTIYF. Here the CDR3 DNA reads TGCGCCAGCAGCCAAGATTCGCGGGGGTACACCATATATTTT.

The chain joins TRBV5-1 to TRBJ1-2; D not resolved. The CDR3 extends over 13 amino acids. CDR1 and CDR2 (germline): SGHRS, YFSETQ. Trimming cost V 0 bases and J 13 bases, with 16 bases left between them. The CDR3 sequence is CASSLEFPAALTF. The CDR3, as DNA: TGCGCCAGCAGCTTGGAGTTTCCGGCGGCACTCACCTTC.

This chain joins TRBV5-1 and TRBJ2-2, with D possibly TRBD1 on 5 matching bases. Per germline, CDR1 SGHRS and CDR2 YFSETQ. The CDR3 loop spans 15 amino acids. The V end lost 3 bases, the J end lost 0 bases, and 9 bases lay between the germline ends. In nucleotides, the CDR3 is TGCGCCAGCAGCTCGACGGACACGAACACCGGGGAGCTGTTTTTT. Its translation is CASSSTDTNTGELFF.

The rearrangement links TRBV19 to TRBJ1-1, with D hard to call. The V and J ends lost 1 base and 8 bases respectively, with 11 bases between them. CDR1 is LNHDA, CDR2 SQIVND, per germline (reference sequence). This CDR3 is built from 13 residues. Written as DNA, the CDR3 is TGTGCCAGTAGTATAGTGGGCGCCGCGGAAGCTTTCTTT. This translates into CASSIVGAAEAFF.

The chain links TRBV2 to TRBJ1-2, with a tentative D call TRBD1 (5 bases). V shed 7 bases and J shed 3 bases, with 12 bases lying between them. Per germline, CDR1 SNHLY and CDR2 FYNNEI. This CDR3 region has 13 residues. The CDR3 here is CASTPDSYYGYTF. The CDR3 DNA reads TGTGCCAGCACTCCCGACAGTTACTATGGCTACACCTTC.

This clone was observed a few times. V gene TRBV10-3 combines with J gene TRBJ1-1; D remains unclear. V was trimmed by 4 bases and J by 4 bases, leaving 10 bases between them. This CDR3 is built from 13 residues. Germline V gives CDR1 ENHRY, CDR2 SYGVKD. The DNA of the CDR3 is TGTGCCATCAGTGCTTCTCTAGGCACTGAAGCTTTCTTT. Translating it yields CAISASLGTEAFF.

This clone was seen more than once but under ten times. V and J are TRBV30 and TRBJ2-7; tentative D call: TRBD1 (7 bases). Deletions cut 4 bases from V and 3 bases from J, with 16 bases between. Germline V gene lookup returns CDR1 GTSNPN and CDR2 SVGIG (reference sequence). The CDR3 length is 14 residues. This CDR3 is CAWTRGTAYYEQYF. CDR3 nucleotides: TGTGCCTGGACTCGGGGGACAGCCTACTACGAGCAGTACTTC.